The 20 T cell receptor beta chains below were found in one sample sequenced in a study of blood T cell repertoires in COVID-19. The method was immunoSEQ multiplex PCR; TCRdb's version includes in-frame clones alone and lacks a portion of them. The repertoire consists of more than 150,000 clones, with about 85% occurring once and the leading ten covering about 9.4%. What was sequenced was peripheral blood. The receptor set was obtained from a woman over 75 with acute or convalescent COVID-19.

This clone was counted once. The V call is TRBV19, the J call TRBJ2-1; TRBD2 agrees at 10 bases. The CDR3 length is 18 residues. Germline V gene sequence: CDR1 LNHDA, CDR2 SQIVND (reference sequence). V shed 5 bases, J shed 7 bases, and the junction held 17 bases outside the gene matches. DNA for the CDR3: TGTGCCAGTAGTCGAACGGGGACTAGCGAGACGCTGAGGAATGAGCAGTTCTTC. It codes for CASSRTGTSETLRNEQFF.

The chain is built from TRBV4-3 and TRBJ2-2, with 13 bases that match TRBD2. The CDR3 is 18 residues long. Germline V gene data show CDR1 as LGHNA and CDR2 as YSLEER. Trimming took 4 bases from V and 3 from J; bases not matched to a gene: 8. As DNA, the CDR3 is TGCGCCAGCAGCCCAGGACTAGCGGGGGTATTGGACACCGGGGAGCTGTTTTTT. Its translation: CASSPGLAGVLDTGELFF.

CDR3 in DNA: TGCGCCAGCAGTGCCGGAGCGGGCCCGCCCTACGAGCAGTACTTC. Protein product: CASSAGAGPPYEQYF. V is TRBV10-1 and J is TRBJ2-7; tentatively, D is TRBD2 (6 bases). This CDR3 comprises 15 residues. Germline assignment: CDR1 WNHNN and CDR2 SYGVQD (reference sequence). V was cut by 4 bases and J by 2 bases, with 15 bases left in between.

V gene TRBV5-4 combines with J gene TRBJ1-4, with 7 bases fitting TRBD1. With V trimmed by 4 bases and J by 5 bases, 8 bases remained unmatched. CDR3 size: 15 residues. The germline gives CDR1 SGHNT, CDR2 YYREEE (reference sequence). This CDR3 reads CASSPGTALNEKLFF. In DNA form, the CDR3 reads TGTGCCAGCAGCCCAGGGACAGCCTTGAATGAAAAACTGTTTTTT.

This chain joins TRBV9 and TRBJ2-3, with D maybe TRBD2 (6 bases). Germline V lookup: CDR1 SGDLS, CDR2 YYNGEE. The length of the CDR3 is 16 residues. The V gene lost 0 bases and the J gene lost 6 bases, with 17 bases spanning the gap. The CDR3, as DNA: TGTGCCAGCAGCGTAGTCGAAGTGGAGGGCCTGGATACGCAGTATTTT. Amino acids: CASSVVEVEGLDTQYF.

The V and J genes are TRBV7-2 and TRBJ2-2; 10 bases are a match to TRBD2. The germline V gene has CDR1 SGHTA and CDR2 FQGNSA. With V trimmed by 3 bases and J by 4 bases, 8 bases remained unmatched. The CDR3 sequence is 17 residues long. The CDR3 sequence is CASSFLAGVMVTGELFF. In nucleotides, the CDR3 is TGTGCCAGCAGCTTCCTAGCGGGAGTAATGGTCACCGGGGAGCTGTTTTTT.

In its sample, this clone was seen once. The J gene is TRBJ1-2, the V gene TRBV11-2; D might be TRBD1 (5 bases). The V and J ends lost 3 bases and 4 bases respectively, with 18 bases between them. This CDR3 comprises 16 residues. From germline, CDR1 is SGHAT and CDR2 FQNNGV. CDR3 protein: CASSFGRGGAFYGYTF. CDR3 sequence (DNA): TGTGCCAGCAGCTTTGGGAGGGGTGGAGCCTTCTATGGCTACACCTTC.

Only a few counts were recorded for this clone. The junction departs from germline at one end; a sequencing error may be responsible. The chain couples TRBV30 to TRBJ2-1; 8 bases match TRBD2. This CDR3 has 11 residues. Per germline, CDR1 GTSNPN and CDR2 SVGIG (reference sequence). For the CDR3, the DNA is TGTGCCTGGAGTCCGGGACTAGGACGCGTCTTC. Residues: CAWSPGLGRVF.

V gene TRBV7-2 combines with J gene TRBJ1-1; tentatively, D is TRBD1 (5 bases). Deletions cut 5 bases from V and 7 bases from J, with 20 bases between. Looked up from germline, CDR1 is SGHTA and CDR2 is FQGNSA. The CDR3 consists of 15 residues. In nucleotides, the CDR3 is TGTGCCAGCAGCCCAGACAGTGCCGGGCGGAATGAAGCTTTCTTT. Translating gives CASSPDSAGRNEAFF.

V is TRBV30 and J is TRBJ1-2; no clear D gene. The CDR3 loop spans 14 amino acids. CDR1 is GTSNPN and CDR2 is SVGIG in the germline V gene (reference sequence). The V and J ends lost 1 base and 7 bases respectively, with 16 bases between them. CDR3 region: CAWSAMRVWGGYTF. The CDR3 DNA follows: TGTGCCTGGAGTGCTATGAGGGTCTGGGGTGGCTACACCTTC.

This rearrangement joins TRBV7-8 to TRBJ2-1; a weak D match, TRBD1 (6 bases). There are 16 residues in the CDR3. Trimming left V 2 bases short and J 3 bases short, with 14 bases between. The V gene's germline CDR1 is SGHVS and CDR2 FQNEAQ. This chain's CDR3 is CASSLRPGRGYNEQFF. In DNA form, the CDR3 reads TGTGCCAGCAGCTTAAGGCCGGGCAGGGGCTACAATGAGCAGTTCTTC.

The rearrangement uses TRBV14 and TRBJ1-1; perhaps TRBD1 as D (5 bases). CDR3 length: 13 amino acids. Germline CDR1 and CDR2: SGHDN and FVKESK. With 0 bases removed from V and 11 bases from J, the gap between germline ends came to 13 bases. CDR3 nucleotides: TGTGCCAGCAGCCAAGAATCCCTCAGGGCCGCTTTCTTT. Protein: CASSQESLRAAFF.

J is TRBJ1-1 and V is TRBV21-1; the table's D call TRBD1 went unverified against the DNA. TRBV21-1 is a pseudogene segment. The CDR3 totals 15 residues. The CDR3 protein is CASSAEGHKDTEAFF. The CDR3 nucleotides are TGTGCCAGCAGCGCGGAAGGACATAAGGACACTGAAGCTTTCTTT.

V and J are TRBV7-9 and TRBJ1-5, with 10 positions matching TRBD1. The germline V gene encodes CDR1 SEHNR and CDR2 FQNEAQ (reference sequence). The CDR3 runs 16 residues. Trimming cost V 6 bases and J 0 bases; bases outside gene matches: 5. DNA of the CDR3: TGTGCCAGCAGTAAGACAGGGGGCTATAGCAATCAGCCCCAGCATTTT. This sequence encodes CASSKTGGYSNQPQHF.

This chain uses TRBV18 with TRBJ1-4; tentatively, D is TRBD1 (6 bases). The CDR3 spans 15 residues. The V gene lost 5 bases and the J gene lost 6 bases, with 16 bases spanning the gap. The germline CDR1 and CDR2 sequences are KGHSH and LQKENI. This CDR3 reads CASSAGQRGDEKLFF. The CDR3 DNA reads TGTGCCAGCTCAGCCGGACAGAGAGGGGATGAAAAACTGTTTTTT.

This clone was detected once. This chain joins TRBV24-1 and TRBJ2-5, with TRBD1 identical over 12 bases. V gave up 3 bases and J gave up 5 bases; unmatched junction bases: 9. Germline V gene data show CDR1 as KGHDR and CDR2 as SFDVKD. This CDR3 region has 17 residues. The CDR3 nucleotides read TGTGCCACCAGTGATCCCGGGACAGGGGGCTTGATCGAGACCCAGTACTTC. Protein sequence: CATSDPGTGGLIETQYF.

The V call is TRBV6-5, the J call TRBJ1-2; 10 bases align to TRBD1. The CDR3 consists of 16 residues. Germline CDR1 and CDR2: MNHEY and SVGAGI. After removal of 0 bases from V and 6 bases from J, the junction contained 7 bases not matched to a gene. The CDR3 DNA sequence: TGTGCCAGCAGTTACTCGTGGGGACAGGGGAAAAATGGCTACACCTTC. Its protein is CASSYSWGQGKNGYTF.

The V gene is TRBV4-1, the J gene TRBJ2-1; TRBD1 aligns across 8 bases. Germline V CDR1 and CDR2: MGHRA, YSYEKL. Germline trimming cut 3 bases from V and 4 bases from J; bases unmatched to any gene: 8. The CDR3 covers 16 residues. The CDR3 protein is CASSHEDRAHYNEQFF. The DNA of the CDR3 is TGCGCCAGCAGCCACGAGGACAGGGCCCATTACAATGAGCAGTTCTTC.

The rearrangement joins TRBV6-5 to TRBJ1-2, with D possibly being TRBD1 (5 bases). V lost 2 bases to trimming and J lost 8 bases, with 12 bases between them. The CDR3 is 13 residues long. Germline lookup yields CDR1 MNHEY and CDR2 SVGAGI. CDR3 residues: CASSYTQGRGYTF. In DNA, the CDR3 is TGTGCCAGCAGTTACACCCAGGGTAGAGGCTACACCTTC.

This clone is a singleton in its sample. The chain combines TRBV7-9 with TRBJ2-7; D is uncertain. The CDR3 is 14 amino acids. Trimming stripped 1 base from V and 0 bases from J, with 7 bases between. Per the germline V gene, CDR1 is SEHNR and CDR2 is FQNEAQ (reference sequence). CDR3 amino acids: CASSLGAVSYEQYF. The CDR3 nucleotides are TGTGCCAGCAGCTTAGGGGCAGTCTCCTACGAGCAGTACTTC.